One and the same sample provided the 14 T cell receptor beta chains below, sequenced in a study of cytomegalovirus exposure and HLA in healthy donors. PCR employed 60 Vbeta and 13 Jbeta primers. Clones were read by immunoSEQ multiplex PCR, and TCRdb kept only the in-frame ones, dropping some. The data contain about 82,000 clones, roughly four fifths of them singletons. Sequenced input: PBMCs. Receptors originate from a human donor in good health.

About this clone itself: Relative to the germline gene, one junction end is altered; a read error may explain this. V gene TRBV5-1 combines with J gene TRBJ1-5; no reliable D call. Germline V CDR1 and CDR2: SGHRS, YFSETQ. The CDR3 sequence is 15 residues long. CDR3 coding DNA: TGCGCCAGCAGCTTGGGCCGGGGAAGCAATCAGCCCCAGAATTTT. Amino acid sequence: CASSLGRGSNQPQNF.

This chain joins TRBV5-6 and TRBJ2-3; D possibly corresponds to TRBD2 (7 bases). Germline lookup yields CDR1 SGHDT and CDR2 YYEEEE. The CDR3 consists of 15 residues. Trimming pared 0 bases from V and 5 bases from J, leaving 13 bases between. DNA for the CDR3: TGTGCCAGCAGCTTGGTCGGGGGGCGGGGAGATACGCAGTATTTT. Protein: CASSLVGGRGDTQYF.

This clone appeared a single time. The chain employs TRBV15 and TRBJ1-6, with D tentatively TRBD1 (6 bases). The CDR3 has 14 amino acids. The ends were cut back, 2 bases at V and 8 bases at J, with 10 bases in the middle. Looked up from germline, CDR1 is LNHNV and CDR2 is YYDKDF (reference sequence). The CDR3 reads CATSRTGSYSPLHF. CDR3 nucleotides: TGTGCCACCAGCAGAACAGGGTCTTATTCACCCCTCCACTTT.

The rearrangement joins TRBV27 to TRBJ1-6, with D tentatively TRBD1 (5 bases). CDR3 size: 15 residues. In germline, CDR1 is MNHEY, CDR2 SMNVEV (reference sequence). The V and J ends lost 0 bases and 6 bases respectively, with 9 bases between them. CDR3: CASSLSRQGNSPLHF. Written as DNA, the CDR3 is TGTGCCAGCAGTTTATCGCGGCAGGGTAATTCACCCCTCCACTTT.

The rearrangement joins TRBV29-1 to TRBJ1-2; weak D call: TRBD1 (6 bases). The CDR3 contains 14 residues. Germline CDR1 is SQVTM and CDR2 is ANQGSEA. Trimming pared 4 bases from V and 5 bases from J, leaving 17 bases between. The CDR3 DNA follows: TGCAGCGTTGTTTTCTCCACAGGGCCGTATGGCTACACCTTC. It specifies CSVVFSTGPYGYTF.

CDR3 in amino acids: CASSFRGQPQHF. CDR3 nucleotides: TGTGCCAGCAGTTTCAGGGGTCAGCCCCAGCATTTT. The J gene is TRBJ1-5, the V gene TRBV27, with D possibly being TRBD1 (6 bases). This CDR3 is built from 12 residues. Per germline, CDR1 MNHEY and CDR2 SMNVEV (reference sequence). The V end was cut by 3 bases, the J end by 6 bases, with 6 bases between.

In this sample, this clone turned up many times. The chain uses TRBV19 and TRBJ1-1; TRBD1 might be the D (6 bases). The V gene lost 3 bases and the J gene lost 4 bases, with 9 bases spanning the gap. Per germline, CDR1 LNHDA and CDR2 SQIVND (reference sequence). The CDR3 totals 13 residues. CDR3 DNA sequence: TGTGCCAGTAGTATCGGACAGCTCACTGAAGCTTTCTTT. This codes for CASSIGQLTEAFF.

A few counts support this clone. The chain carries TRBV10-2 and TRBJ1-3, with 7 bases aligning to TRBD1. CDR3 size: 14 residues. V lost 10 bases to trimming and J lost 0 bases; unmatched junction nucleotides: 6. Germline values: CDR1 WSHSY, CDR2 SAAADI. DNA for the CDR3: TGCGCCACAGGGGGACAGTACTCTGGAAACACCATATATTTT. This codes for CATGGQYSGNTIYF.

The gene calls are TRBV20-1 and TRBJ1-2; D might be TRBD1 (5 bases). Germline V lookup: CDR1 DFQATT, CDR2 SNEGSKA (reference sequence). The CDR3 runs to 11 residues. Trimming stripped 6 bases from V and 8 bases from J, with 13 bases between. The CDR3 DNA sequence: TGCAGTGCCCGGGAGGGGAGCGGCTACACCTTC. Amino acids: CSAREGSGYTF.

CDR3 protein: CASRAVQETQYF. CDR3 nucleotides: TGCGCCAGCAGGGCGGTACAAGAGACCCAGTACTTC. The chain uses TRBV5-1 and TRBJ2-5; unclear D gene. V dropped 5 bases and J dropped 2 bases, with 7 bases sitting between them. Per germline, CDR1 SGHRS and CDR2 YFSETQ. This CDR3 is 12 amino acids long.

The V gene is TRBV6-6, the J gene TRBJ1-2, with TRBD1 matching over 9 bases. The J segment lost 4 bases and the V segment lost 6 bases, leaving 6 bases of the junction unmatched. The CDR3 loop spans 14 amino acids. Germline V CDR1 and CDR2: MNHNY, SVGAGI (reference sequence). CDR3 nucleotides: TGTGCCAGCAGACAGGACAGGGGACTCTATGGCTACACCTTC. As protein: CASRQDRGLYGYTF.

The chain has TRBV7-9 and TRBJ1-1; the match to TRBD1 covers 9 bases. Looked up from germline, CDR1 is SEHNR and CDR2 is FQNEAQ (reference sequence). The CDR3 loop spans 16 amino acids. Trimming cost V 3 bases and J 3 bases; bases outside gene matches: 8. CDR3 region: CASSFGTGPWDTEAFF. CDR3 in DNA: TGTGCCAGCAGCTTCGGGACAGGGCCATGGGACACTGAAGCTTTCTTT.

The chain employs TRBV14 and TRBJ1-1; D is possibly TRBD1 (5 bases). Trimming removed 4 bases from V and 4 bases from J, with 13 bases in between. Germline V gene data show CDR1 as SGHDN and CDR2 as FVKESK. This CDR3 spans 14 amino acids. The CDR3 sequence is CASSLGGGFTEAFF. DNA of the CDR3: TGTGCCAGCAGCCTCGGGGGGGGGTTCACTGAAGCTTTCTTT.

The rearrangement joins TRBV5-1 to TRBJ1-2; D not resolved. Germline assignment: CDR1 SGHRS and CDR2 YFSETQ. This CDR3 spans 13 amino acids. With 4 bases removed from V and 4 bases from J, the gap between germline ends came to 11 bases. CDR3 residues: CASSSDIFYGYTF. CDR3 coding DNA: TGCGCCAGCAGCAGTGACATATTCTATGGCTACACCTTC.